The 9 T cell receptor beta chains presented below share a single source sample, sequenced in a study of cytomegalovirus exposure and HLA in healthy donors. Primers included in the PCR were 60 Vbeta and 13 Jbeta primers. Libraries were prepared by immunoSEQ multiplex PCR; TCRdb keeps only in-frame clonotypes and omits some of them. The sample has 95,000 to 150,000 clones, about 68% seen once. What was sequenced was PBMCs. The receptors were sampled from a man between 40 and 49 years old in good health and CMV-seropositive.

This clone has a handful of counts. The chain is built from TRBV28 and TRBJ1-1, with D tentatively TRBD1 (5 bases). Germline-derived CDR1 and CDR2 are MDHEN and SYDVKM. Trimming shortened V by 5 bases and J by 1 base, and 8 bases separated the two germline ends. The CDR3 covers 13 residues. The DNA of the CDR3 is TGTGCCAGCAGTGTTACAGGGAACACTGAAGCTTTCTTT. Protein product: CASSVTGNTEAFF.

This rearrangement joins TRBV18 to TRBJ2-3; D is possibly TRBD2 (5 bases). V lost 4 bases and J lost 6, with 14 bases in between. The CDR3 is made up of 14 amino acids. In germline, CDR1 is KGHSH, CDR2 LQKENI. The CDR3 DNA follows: TGTGCCAGCTCACGGGTCGGGGAGAAGGATACGCAGTATTTT. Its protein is CASSRVGEKDTQYF.

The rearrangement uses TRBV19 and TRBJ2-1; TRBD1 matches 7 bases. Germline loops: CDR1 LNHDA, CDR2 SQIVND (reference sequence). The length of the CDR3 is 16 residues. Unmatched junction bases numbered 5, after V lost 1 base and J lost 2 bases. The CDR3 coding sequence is TGTGCCAGTAGTATAGCCCGAGACAGGGCCTACAATGAGCAGTTCTTC. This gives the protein CASSIARDRAYNEQFF.

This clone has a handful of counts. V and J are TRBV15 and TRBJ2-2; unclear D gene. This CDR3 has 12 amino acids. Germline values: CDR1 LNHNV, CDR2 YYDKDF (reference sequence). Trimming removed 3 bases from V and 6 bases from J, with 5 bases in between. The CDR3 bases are TGTGCCACCAGCAGCATTTCCGGGGAGCTGTTTTTT. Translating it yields CATSSISGELFF.

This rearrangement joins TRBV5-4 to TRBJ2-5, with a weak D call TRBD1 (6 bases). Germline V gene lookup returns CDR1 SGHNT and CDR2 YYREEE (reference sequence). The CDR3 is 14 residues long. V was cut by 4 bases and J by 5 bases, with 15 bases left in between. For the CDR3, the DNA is TGTGCCAGCAGCGCAGGACAGCCCGGGGAGACCCAGTACTTC. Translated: CASSAGQPGETQYF.

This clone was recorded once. The chain's CDR3 is CASIAGGTNEKLFF. In DNA form, the CDR3 reads TGTGCCAGCATCGCAGGCGGGACTAATGAAAAACTGTTTTTT. The chain carries TRBV6-6 and TRBJ1-4; D gene uncertain. V was pared by 7 bases and J by 2 bases, with 11 bases between. Germline V lookup: CDR1 MNHNY, CDR2 SVGAGI (reference sequence). The CDR3 loop spans 14 amino acids.

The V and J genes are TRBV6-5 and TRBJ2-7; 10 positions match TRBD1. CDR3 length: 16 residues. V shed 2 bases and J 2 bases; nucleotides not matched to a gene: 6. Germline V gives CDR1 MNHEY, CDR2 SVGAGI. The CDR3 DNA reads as TGTGCCAGCAGTTACGTTTCGGGACAGGGGCCCTACGAGCAGTACTTC. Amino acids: CASSYVSGQGPYEQYF.

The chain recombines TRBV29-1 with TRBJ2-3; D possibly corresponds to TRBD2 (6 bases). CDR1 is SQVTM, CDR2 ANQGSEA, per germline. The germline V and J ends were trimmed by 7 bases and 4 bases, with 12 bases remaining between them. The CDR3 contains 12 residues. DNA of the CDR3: TGCAGCGCGCAGGAGGGCGCAGATACGCAGTATTTT. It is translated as CSAQEGADTQYF.

Here the CDR3 DNA reads TGTGCCAGCAGGCAACAGGGGGCGGAGAACTATGGCTACACCTTC. Encoded protein: CASRQQGAENYGYTF. The V gene is TRBV11-2, the J gene TRBJ1-2, with 9 positions matching TRBD1. Germline lookup yields CDR1 SGHAT and CDR2 FQNNGV. This CDR3 has 15 amino acids. With V trimmed by 6 bases and J by 2 bases, 7 bases remained unmatched.